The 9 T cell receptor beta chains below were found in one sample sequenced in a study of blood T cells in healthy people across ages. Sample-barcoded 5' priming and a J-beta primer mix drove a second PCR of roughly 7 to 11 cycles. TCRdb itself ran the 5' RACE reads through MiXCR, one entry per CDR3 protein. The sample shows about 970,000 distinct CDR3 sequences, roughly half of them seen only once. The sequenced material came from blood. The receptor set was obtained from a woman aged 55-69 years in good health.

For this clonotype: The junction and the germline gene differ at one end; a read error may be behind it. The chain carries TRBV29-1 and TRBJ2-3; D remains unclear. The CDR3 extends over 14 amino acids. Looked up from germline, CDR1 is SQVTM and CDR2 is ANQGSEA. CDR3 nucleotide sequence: TGCAGCGTTGTTGTACTCCTCAGCATAGATACGCAGTATTTT. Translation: CSVVVLLSIDTQYF.

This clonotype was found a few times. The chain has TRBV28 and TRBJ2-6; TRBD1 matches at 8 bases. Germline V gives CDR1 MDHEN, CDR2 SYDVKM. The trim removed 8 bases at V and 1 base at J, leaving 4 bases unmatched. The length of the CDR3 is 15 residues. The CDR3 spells CASSGGWSGANVLTF. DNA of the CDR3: TGTGCCAGCTCAGGGGGCTGGTCTGGGGCCAACGTCCTGACTTTC.

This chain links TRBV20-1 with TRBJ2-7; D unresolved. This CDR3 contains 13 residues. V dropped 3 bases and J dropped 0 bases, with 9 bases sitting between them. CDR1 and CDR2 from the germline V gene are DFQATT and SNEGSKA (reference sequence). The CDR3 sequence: CSASPFNSYEQYF. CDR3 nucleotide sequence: TGCAGTGCTAGCCCCTTTAACTCCTACGAGCAGTACTTC.

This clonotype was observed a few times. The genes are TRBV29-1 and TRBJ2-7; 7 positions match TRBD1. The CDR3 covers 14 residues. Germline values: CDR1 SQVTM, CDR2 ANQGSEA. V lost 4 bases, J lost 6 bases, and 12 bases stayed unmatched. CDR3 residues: CSVGKTGQLIEQYF. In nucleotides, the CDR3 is TGCAGCGTTGGGAAAACGGGACAGCTCATCGAGCAGTACTTC.

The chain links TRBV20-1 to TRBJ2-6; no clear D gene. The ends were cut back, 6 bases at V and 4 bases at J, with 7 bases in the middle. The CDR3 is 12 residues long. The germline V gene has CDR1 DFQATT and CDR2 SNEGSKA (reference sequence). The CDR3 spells CSAQGGANVLTF. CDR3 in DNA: TGCAGTGCCCAAGGGGGGGCCAACGTCCTGACTTTC.

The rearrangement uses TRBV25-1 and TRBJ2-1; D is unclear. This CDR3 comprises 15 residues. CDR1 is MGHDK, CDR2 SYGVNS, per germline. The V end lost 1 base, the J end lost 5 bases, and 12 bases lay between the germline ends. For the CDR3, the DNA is TGTGCCAGCAGTGAATGGGCAGAAGGCAACAATGAGCAGTTCTTC. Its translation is CASSEWAEGNNEQFF.

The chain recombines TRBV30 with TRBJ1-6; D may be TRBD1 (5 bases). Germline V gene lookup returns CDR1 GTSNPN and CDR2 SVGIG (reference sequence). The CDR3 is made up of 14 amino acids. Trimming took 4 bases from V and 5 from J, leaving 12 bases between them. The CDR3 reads CAWTGRPDNSPLHF. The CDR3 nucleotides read TGTGCCTGGACAGGGCGACCAGATAATTCACCCCTCCACTTT.

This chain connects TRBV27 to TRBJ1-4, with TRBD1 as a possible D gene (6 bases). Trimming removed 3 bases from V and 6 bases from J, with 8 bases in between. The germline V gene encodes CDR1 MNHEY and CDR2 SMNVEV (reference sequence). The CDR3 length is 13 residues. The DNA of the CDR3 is TGTGCCAGCAGTTTTCGACAGGATGAAAAACTGTTTTTT. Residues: CASSFRQDEKLFF. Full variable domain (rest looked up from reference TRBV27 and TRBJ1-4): EAQVTQNPRYLITVTGKKLTVTCSQNMNHEYMSWYRQDPGLGLRQIYYSMNVEVTDKGDVPEGYKVSRKEKRNFPLILESPSPNQTSLYFCASSFRQDEKLFFGSGTQLSVL.

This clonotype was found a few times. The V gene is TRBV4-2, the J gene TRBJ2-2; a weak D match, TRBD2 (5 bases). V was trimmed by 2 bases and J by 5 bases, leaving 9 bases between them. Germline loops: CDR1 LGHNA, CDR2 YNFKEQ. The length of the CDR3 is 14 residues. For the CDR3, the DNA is TGTGCCAGCAGCCAAATCGGGGTAACCGGGGAGCTGTTTTTT. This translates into CASSQIGVTGELFF.